Reported below is one TCR beta chain. Its antigen remains unknown. Other DNA sequences in the same sample also yield this CDR3. This sample is drawn from a study of shared clonotypes between healthy human individuals. Study-wide points: In general, naive subsets displayed greater estimated richness than memory subsets did. Investigators collected only blood, and repertoires in tissues likely differ.

The genomic DNA of each subset was split evenly across several immunoSEQ plates. Clones were sequenced by immunoSEQ multiplex PCR, and TCRdb holds only the in-frame ones, with some missing. The sample consists of 2 million to 3 million clones, over 85% of them appearing once. V shed 6 bases and J shed 3 bases, with 9 bases lying between them. The CDR3 sequence is 12 residues long. Germline CDR1 and CDR2: MNHNS and SASEGT. The origin of this receptor is a man between 18 and 35 years old in good health. The chain combines TRBV6-1 with TRBJ2-7; the D gene is possibly TRBD1 (6 bases). Sample: naive CD4+ T cells sorted from blood. Subset described: CD45RA+ positively selected. The CDR3 loop is CASSEQGYEQYF. Written as DNA, the CDR3 is TGTGCCAGCAGCGAACAGGGCTACGAGCAGTACTTC.